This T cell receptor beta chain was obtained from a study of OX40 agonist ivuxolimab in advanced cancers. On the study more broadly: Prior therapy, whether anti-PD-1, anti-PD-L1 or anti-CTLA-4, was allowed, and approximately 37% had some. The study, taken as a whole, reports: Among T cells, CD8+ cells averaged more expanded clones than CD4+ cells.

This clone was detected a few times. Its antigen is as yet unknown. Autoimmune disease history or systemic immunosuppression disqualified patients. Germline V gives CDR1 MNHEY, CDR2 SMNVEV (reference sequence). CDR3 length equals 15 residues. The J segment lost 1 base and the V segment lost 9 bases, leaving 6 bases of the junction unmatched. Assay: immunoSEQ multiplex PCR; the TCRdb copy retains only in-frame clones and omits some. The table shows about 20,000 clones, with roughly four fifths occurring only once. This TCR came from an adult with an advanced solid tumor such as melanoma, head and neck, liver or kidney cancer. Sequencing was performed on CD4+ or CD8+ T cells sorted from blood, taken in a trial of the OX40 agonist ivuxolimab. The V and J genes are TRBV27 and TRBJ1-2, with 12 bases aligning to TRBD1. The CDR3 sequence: CASQGTGGVNYGYTF. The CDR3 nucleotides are TGTGCCAGTCAGGGGACAGGGGGCGTTAACTATGGCTACACCTTC.